Presented here are 14 T cell receptor beta chains from one specimen sequenced in a study of T cell responses to AZD1222 COVID-19 vaccine. Using immunoSEQ multiplex PCR, the repertoire was profiled, and TCRdb retains in-frame clones only, with some absent. The sample consists of roughly 120,000 clones, around 94% of them appearing once. The source material was peripheral blood, sampled on day 0 of AZD1222 vaccination. The receptors were sampled from an adult in good health.

This clone was picked up one time. The chain recombines TRBV7-9 with TRBJ2-6; no reliable D call. CDR1 and CDR2 from the germline V gene are SEHNR and FQNEAQ (reference sequence). V shed 5 bases and J shed 2 bases, with 4 bases lying between them. This CDR3 spans 13 amino acids. The CDR3 loop reads CASSQAGANVLTF. The CDR3 DNA is TGTGCCAGCAGCCAGGCTGGGGCCAACGTCCTGACTTTC.

This chain joins TRBV9 and TRBJ2-3, with a weak D call TRBD2 (5 bases). The CDR3 is made up of 15 amino acids. Germline assignment: CDR1 SGDLS and CDR2 YYNGEE. Trimming removed 2 bases from V and 4 bases from J, with 14 bases in between. CDR3 sequence (DNA): TGTGCCAGCAGCGTTGAGGGAGTAGGAGCAGATACGCAGTATTTT. Protein: CASSVEGVGADTQYF.

There are a few counts of this clone. The CDR3 spells CASRSGGGEKLFF. CDR3 nucleotides: TGTGCCAGCAGATCCGGGGGAGGAGAAAAACTGTTTTTT. The chain joins TRBV6-5 to TRBJ1-4; D possibly corresponds to TRBD1 (5 bases). In germline, CDR1 is MNHEY, CDR2 SVGAGI. The V end was cut by 6 bases, the J end by 8 bases, with 13 bases between. There are 13 residues in the CDR3.

This rearrangement joins TRBV28 to TRBJ2-1; D possibly corresponds to TRBD2 (6 bases). The V gene's germline CDR1 is MDHEN and CDR2 SYDVKM. The V end lost 5 bases, the J end lost 2 bases, and 10 bases lay between the germline ends. The CDR3 has 14 residues. CDR3 coding DNA: TGTGCCAGCAGTCTTAGCGGCCCCTACAATGAGCAGTTCTTC. Amino acids: CASSLSGPYNEQFF.

The rearrangement links TRBV6-6 to TRBJ1-1; no clear D gene. V lost 3 bases and J lost 0, with 11 bases in between. The CDR3 has 15 amino acids. From germline, CDR1 is MNHNY and CDR2 SVGAGI (reference sequence). DNA of the CDR3: TGTGCCAGCAGTTATCATCCCGAGATGAACACTGAAGCTTTCTTT. Amino acid sequence: CASSYHPEMNTEAFF.

V is TRBV4-2 and J is TRBJ2-7; TRBD2 matches 11 bases. V shed 4 bases, J shed 3 bases, and the junction held 8 bases outside the gene matches. This CDR3 contains 16 residues. CDR1 LGHNA and CDR2 YNFKEQ come from the germline V gene. CDR3 amino acids: CASSPEPLAGDYEQYF. The CDR3 bases are TGTGCCAGCAGCCCAGAACCACTAGCGGGGGACTACGAGCAGTACTTC.

The chain has TRBV28 and TRBJ1-5, with D possibly TRBD1 on 6 matching bases. The CDR3 runs to 15 residues. Germline V gene data show CDR1 as MDHEN and CDR2 as SYDVKM. V lost 5 bases and J lost 6, with 17 bases in between. The CDR3 reads CASSPSEGGIQPQHF. Written as DNA, the CDR3 is TGTGCCAGCAGTCCTTCCGAGGGGGGGATTCAGCCCCAGCATTTT.

V and J are TRBV7-2 and TRBJ2-3, with 8 bases lining up with TRBD2. The length of the CDR3 is 18 residues. V shed 2 bases and J 6 bases; nucleotides not matched to a gene: 16. In germline, CDR1 is SGHTA, CDR2 FQGNSA. The CDR3 loop is CASSLLTGTRGRADTQYF. CDR3 in DNA: TGTGCCAGCAGCTTACTAACCGGGACTAGGGGTCGCGCGGATACGCAGTATTTT.

The DNA of the CDR3 is TGTGCCAGCAGCCGGGGACAGGGATCGGAAAAACTGTTTTTT. This sequence encodes CASSRGQGSEKLFF. This chain links TRBV3-1 (or the pseudogene TRBV3-2) with TRBJ1-4; 9 positions agree with TRBD1. CDR1 LGHDT and CDR2 YNNKEL come from the germline V gene (reference sequence). V lost 4 bases, J lost 8 bases, and 5 bases stayed unmatched. The length of the CDR3 is 14 residues.

The V gene is TRBV14, the J gene TRBJ1-1; D is possibly TRBD1 (6 bases). Germline V gives CDR1 SGHDN, CDR2 FVKESK. The CDR3 extends over 14 amino acids. V was clipped by 0 bases and J by 6 bases, with 11 bases between them. CDR3 in DNA: TGTGCCAGCAGCCAAGATCGGGGGGCCTCTGAAGCTTTCTTT. Translating it yields CASSQDRGASEAFF.

This clone was counted once. V usage is TRBV30 and J usage is TRBJ1-1, with TRBD1 matching over 9 bases. V gave up 4 bases and J gave up 4 bases; unmatched junction bases: 13. CDR1 is GTSNPN and CDR2 is SVGIG in the germline V gene (reference sequence). The CDR3 totals 16 residues. CDR3 loop: CAWIKRDRVLGTEAFF. For the CDR3, the DNA is TGTGCCTGGATTAAAAGGGACAGGGTCTTAGGCACTGAAGCTTTCTTT.

This sequence joins TRBV20-1 and TRBJ1-2, with D unclear. Germline assignment: CDR1 DFQATT and CDR2 SNEGSKA (reference sequence). V lost 7 bases and J 8 bases, leaving 8 bases between the germline ends. The CDR3 runs to 9 residues. CDR3 loop: CSVMTGYTF. The CDR3 nucleotides are TGCAGTGTTATGACCGGCTACACCTTC.

The rearrangement joins TRBV28 to TRBJ1-2, with D possibly TRBD1 on 5 matching bases. The CDR3 is 14 amino acids. V dropped 1 base and J dropped 3 bases, with 9 bases sitting between them. The germline gives CDR1 MDHEN, CDR2 SYDVKM. The CDR3 nucleotides read TGTGCCAGCAGTTTATTCGGGGGGGACTATGGCTACACCTTC. It encodes CASSLFGGDYGYTF.

This chain uses TRBV9 with TRBJ2-7; D is unresolved. This CDR3 has 13 residues. The germline CDR1 and CDR2 sequences are SGDLS and YYNGEE. Trimming removed 2 bases at V and 6 bases at J, with 12 bases between. DNA of the CDR3: TGTGCCAGCAGCGTTATCGCATCAGGCGAGCAGTACTTC. Its protein is CASSVIASGEQYF.